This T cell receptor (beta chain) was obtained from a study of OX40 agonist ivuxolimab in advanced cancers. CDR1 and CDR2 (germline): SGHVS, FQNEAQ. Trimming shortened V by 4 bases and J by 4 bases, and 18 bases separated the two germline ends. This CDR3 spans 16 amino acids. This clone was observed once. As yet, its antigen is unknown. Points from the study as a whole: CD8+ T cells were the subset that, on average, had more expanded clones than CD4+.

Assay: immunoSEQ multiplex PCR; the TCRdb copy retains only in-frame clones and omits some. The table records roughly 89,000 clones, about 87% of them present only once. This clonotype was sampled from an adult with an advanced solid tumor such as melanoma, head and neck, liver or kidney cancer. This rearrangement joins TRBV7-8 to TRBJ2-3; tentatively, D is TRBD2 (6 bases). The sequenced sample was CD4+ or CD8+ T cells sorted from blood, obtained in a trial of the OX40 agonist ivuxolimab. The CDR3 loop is CASSYLGGAIADTQYF. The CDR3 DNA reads TGTGCCAGCAGCTACCTCGGGGGAGCCATAGCAGATACGCAGTATTTT.